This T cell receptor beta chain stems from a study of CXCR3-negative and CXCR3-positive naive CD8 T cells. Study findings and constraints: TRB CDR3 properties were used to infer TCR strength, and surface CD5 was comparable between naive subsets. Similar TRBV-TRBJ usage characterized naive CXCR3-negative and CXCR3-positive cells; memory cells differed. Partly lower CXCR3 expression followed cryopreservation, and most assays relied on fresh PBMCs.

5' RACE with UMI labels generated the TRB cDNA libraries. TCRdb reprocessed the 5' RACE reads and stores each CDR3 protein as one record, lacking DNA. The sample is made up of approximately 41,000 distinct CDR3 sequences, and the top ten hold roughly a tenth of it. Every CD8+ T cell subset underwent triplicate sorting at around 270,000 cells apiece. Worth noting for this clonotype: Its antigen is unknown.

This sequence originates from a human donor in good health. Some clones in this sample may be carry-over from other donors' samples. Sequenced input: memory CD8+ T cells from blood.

The CDR3 spells CASSLRDRAGQPQHF. This chain connects TRBV5-6 to TRBJ1-5; TCRdb's D call of TRBD1 is untestable without DNA. The V gene's germline CDR1 is SGHDT and CDR2 YYEEEE. The CDR3 is 15 amino acids.